Each of the 13 T cell receptor beta chains below was sequenced from the same sample in a study of CD8+CD57+ T cells in acquired aplastic anemia. Selection for sequencing was limited to patients who had shown CD8+CD57+ cell expansion by flow cytometry. The use of genomic DNA as template underpinned the TCR beta VDJ and CDR3 profiling. TCRdb reprocessed the reads with MiXCR, giving one entry per CDR3 protein. The sample includes about 200,000 distinct CDR3 sequences, about 60% of them seen just once. The sample was sorted CD4+, CD8+, or CD8+CD57+ T cells (not recorded which) from PBMCs. The receptors derive from a human donor with aplastic anemia.

The chain carries TRBV6-6 and TRBJ2-7; 10 positions agree with TRBD2. Germline V gene data show CDR1 as MNHNY and CDR2 as SVGAGI (reference sequence). The CDR3 sequence is 14 residues long. Trimming cost V 8 bases and J 1 base; bases outside gene matches: 5. The CDR3 sequence: CASHTSGTSYEQYF. Here the CDR3 DNA reads TGTGCCAGCCACACTAGCGGGACTTCCTACGAGCAGTACTTC.

Notes on this clonotype: At one boundary the junction diverges from the germline segment, which might be a read error. The rearrangement uses TRBV5-1 and TRBJ2-7; 8 positions match TRBD2. Matching the DNA end better, TRBJ2-5 makes the J call doubtful. The germline CDR1 and CDR2 sequences are SGHRS and YFSETQ. The CDR3 loop spans 15 amino acids. The CDR3 loop is CASSPLAGSQETQYF. The CDR3 coding sequence is TGTGCCAGCAGCCCGTTAGCGGGGAGCCAAGAGACCCAGTACTTC.

This clonotype was observed at least ten times. The chain links TRBV5-1 to TRBJ2-1; 10 bases align to TRBD2. The CDR3 totals 19 residues. V lost 0 bases, J lost 1 base, and 10 bases stayed unmatched. From germline, CDR1 is SGHRS and CDR2 YFSETQ. The CDR3 sequence is CASSLVPSGGWGSYNEQFF. The CDR3 DNA reads as TGCGCCAGCAGCTTGGTGCCTAGCGGGGGCTGGGGGTCCTACAATGAGCAGTTCTTC.

The rearrangement links TRBV6-5 to TRBJ1-2; TRBD1 might be the D (5 bases). Germline V CDR1 and CDR2: MNHEY, SVGAGI. This CDR3 spans 16 amino acids. Trimming removed 0 bases at V and 5 bases at J, with 16 bases between. The CDR3 coding sequence is TGTGCCAGCAGTTACTCGAAGAGGGGCGGGGGATATGGCTACACCTTC. Its translation: CASSYSKRGGGYGYTF.

This clonotype has just one count. The rearrangement uses TRBV7-3 and TRBJ1-5; TRBD1 agrees at 7 bases. V was clipped by 5 bases and J by 0 bases; unmatched bases: 4. The CDR3 covers 15 residues. The V gene's germline CDR1 is SGHTA and CDR2 FQGTGA. CDR3 coding DNA: TGTGCCAGCAGCATAGGGGACAGTAGCAATCAGCCCCAGCATTTT. This sequence encodes CASSIGDSSNQPQHF.

The chain recombines TRBV29-1 with TRBJ1-2, with D hard to call. Trimming cost V 3 bases and J 3 bases, with 26 bases left between them. Germline loops: CDR1 SQVTM, CDR2 ANQGSEA. The CDR3 is 18 residues long. The CDR3 region is CSVEGGWKNLPDHYGYTF. The CDR3 nucleotides read TGCAGCGTTGAGGGAGGGTGGAAAAACCTCCCAGACCACTATGGCTACACCTTC. Variable domain in full (rest from reference TRBV29-1 and TRBJ1-2): SAVISQKPSRDICQRGTSLTIQCQVDSQVTMMFWYRQQPGQSLTLIATANQGSEATYESGFVIDKFPISRPNLTFSTLTVSNMSPEDSSIYLCSVEGGWKNLPDHYGYTFGSGTRLTVV.

This clonotype was seen a handful of times. The CDR3 nucleotides read TGTGCCAGTAGTATAGGGACGGGGCCGGGCTACGAGCAGTACTTC. It translates to CASSIGTGPGYEQYF. The chain employs TRBV19 and TRBJ2-7; perhaps D is TRBD1 or TRBD2 (5 bases each). CDR1 is LNHDA and CDR2 is SQIVND in the germline V gene (reference sequence). With 1 base removed from V and 3 bases from J, the gap between germline ends came to 13 bases. This CDR3 spans 15 amino acids.

The gene calls are TRBV5-1 and TRBJ1-4; D remains unclear. Trimming cost V 4 bases and J 6 bases, with 16 bases left between them. Germline CDR1 and CDR2: SGHRS and YFSETQ. The CDR3 spans 15 residues. CDR3 region: CASSIGSIPYEKLFF. CDR3 bases: TGCGCCAGCAGCATCGGATCTATCCCCTATGAAAAACTGTTTTTT.

The chain has TRBV2 and TRBJ2-7, with D possibly TRBD1 on 6 matching bases. Germline lookup yields CDR1 SNHLY and CDR2 FYNNEI. V gave up 0 bases and J gave up 3 bases, with 15 bases separating them. This CDR3 spans 16 amino acids. CDR3 region: CASSEARGLVHYEQYF. For the CDR3, the DNA is TGTGCCAGCAGTGAAGCAAGGGGGTTAGTTCACTACGAGCAGTACTTC. Looking up the rest from reference TRBV2 and TRBJ2-7 gives the full variable domain: EPEVTQTPSHQVTQMGQEVILRCVPISNHLYFYWYRQILGQKVEFLVSFYNNEISEKSEIFDDQFSVERPDGSNFTLKIRSTKLEDSAMYFCASSEARGLVHYEQYFGPGTRLTVT.

The chain is built from TRBV29-1 and TRBJ1-3, with 9 bases fitting TRBD1. Germline values: CDR1 SQVTM, CDR2 ANQGSEA. The CDR3 is 13 residues long. With V trimmed by 6 bases and J by 2 bases, 2 bases remained unmatched. CDR3 in amino acids: CSVGDRAGNTIYF. The CDR3 region has the DNA TGCAGCGTGGGGGACAGGGCTGGAAACACCATATATTTT. The full variable domain, completed using reference TRBV29-1 and TRBJ1-3, is SAVISQKPSRDICQRGTSLTIQCQVDSQVTMMFWYRQQPGQSLTLIATANQGSEATYESGFVIDKFPISRPNLTFSTLTVSNMSPEDSSIYLCSVGDRAGNTIYFGEGSWLTVV.

The genes are TRBV5-8 and TRBJ1-5; D is unresolved. With 3 bases removed from V and 9 bases from J, the gap between germline ends came to 10 bases. CDR1 and CDR2 (germline): SGHTS, YDEGEE. The CDR3 is made up of 12 amino acids. The CDR3 nucleotides are TGTGCCAGCAGCTCCGCGACGGGGCCCCAGCATTTT. Protein sequence: CASSSATGPQHF.

This chain joins TRBV2 and TRBJ1-6; weak D call: TRBD1 (5 bases). The germline gives CDR1 SNHLY, CDR2 FYNNEI. CDR3 length equals 17 residues. Trimming removed 0 bases from V and 7 bases from J, with 16 bases in between. The CDR3 nucleotides read TGTGCCAGCAGTGAAGCGCCAGAGGACAAGTGGAATTCACCCCTCCACTTT. This gives the protein CASSEAPEDKWNSPLHF.

CDR3: CASSVVPDTDTQYF. The CDR3 coding sequence is TGTGCCAGCAGCGTAGTTCCAGACACAGATACGCAGTATTTT. The chain combines TRBV9 with TRBJ2-3; D remains unclear. The CDR3 spans 14 residues. V was clipped by 0 bases and J by 2 bases, with 7 bases between them. Germline V gene lookup returns CDR1 SGDLS and CDR2 YYNGEE.